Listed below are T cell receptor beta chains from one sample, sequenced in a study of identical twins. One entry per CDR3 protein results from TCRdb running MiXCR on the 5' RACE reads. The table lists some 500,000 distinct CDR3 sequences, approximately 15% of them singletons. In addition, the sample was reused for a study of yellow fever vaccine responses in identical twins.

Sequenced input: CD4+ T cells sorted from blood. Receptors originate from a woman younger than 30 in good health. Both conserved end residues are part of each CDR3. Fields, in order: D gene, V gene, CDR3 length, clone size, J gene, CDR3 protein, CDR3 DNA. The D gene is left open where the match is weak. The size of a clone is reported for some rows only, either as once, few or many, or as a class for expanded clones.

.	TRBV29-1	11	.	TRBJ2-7	CSVVTRGEQYF	TGCAGCGTCGTTACGAGAGGCGAGCAGTACTTC
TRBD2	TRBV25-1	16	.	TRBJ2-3	CASSEIRTSPADTQYF	TGTGCCAGCAGTGAAATCCGGACTAGCCCCGCAGATACGCAGTATTTT
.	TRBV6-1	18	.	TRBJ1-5	CASSREIEALHSNQPQHF	TGTGCCAGCAGTCGAGAGATCGAAGCTTTGCATAGCAATCAGCCCCAGCATTTT
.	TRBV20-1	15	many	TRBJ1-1	CSARARARVNTEAFF	TGCAGTGCTAGAGCACGTGCCAGGGTGAACACTGAAGCTTTCTTT
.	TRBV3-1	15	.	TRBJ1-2	CASSQDGLEVYGYTF	TGTGCCAGCAGCCAAGATGGTTTAGAAGTCTATGGCTACACCTTC
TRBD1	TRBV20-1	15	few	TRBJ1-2	CSARVPGQINYGYTF	TGCAGTGCTAGAGTGCCGGGACAGATAAACTATGGCTACACCTTC
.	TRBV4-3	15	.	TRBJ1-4	CASSPNRGASEKLFF	TGCGCCAGCAGCCCAAACCGGGGGGCGAGTGAAAAACTGTTTTTT
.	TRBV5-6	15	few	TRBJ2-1	CASSLAPGTYNEQFF	TGTGCCAGCAGCTTGGCCCCGGGGACATACAATGAGCAGTTCTTC
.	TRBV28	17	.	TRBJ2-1	CASSQWGSAGIYNEQFF	TGTGCCAGCAGTCAATGGGGGTCGGCAGGGATCTACAATGAGCAGTTCTTC
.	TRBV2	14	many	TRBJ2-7	CASSDRGSSYEQYF	TGTGCCAGCAGTGACAGGGGAAGCTCCTACGAGCAGTACTTC
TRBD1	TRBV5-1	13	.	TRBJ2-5	CASSWGQEETQYF	TGCGCCAGCAGCTGGGGACAGGAAGAGACCCAGTACTTC
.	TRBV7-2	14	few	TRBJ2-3	CASSPSLGTDTQYF	TGTGCCAGCAGCCCCTCATTGGGCACAGATACGCAGTATTTT
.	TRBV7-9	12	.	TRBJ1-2	CASSSGQGGYTF	TGTGCCAGCAGCTCTGGCCAGGGAGGCTACACCTTC
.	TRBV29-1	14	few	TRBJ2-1	CSAGGLGGRGEQFF	TGCAGCGCCGGGGGACTCGGGGGCAGGGGTGAGCAGTTCTTC
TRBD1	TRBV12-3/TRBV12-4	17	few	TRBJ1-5	CASSLVMGQGSNQPQHF	TGTGCCAGCAGTTTAGTTATGGGACAGGGGAGTAATCAGCCCCAGCATTTT
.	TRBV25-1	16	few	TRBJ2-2	CASSDVTRANTGELFF	TGTGCCAGCAGTGATGTGACTAGGGCGAACACCGGGGAGCTGTTTTTT
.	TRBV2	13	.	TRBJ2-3	CASSEWPTDTQYF	TGTGCCAGCAGTGAATGGCCCACAGATACGCAGTATTTT
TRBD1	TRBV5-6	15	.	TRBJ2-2	CATSRGTGVTGELFF	TGTGCCACCTCACGGGGGACAGGGGTCACCGGGGAGCTGTTTTTT
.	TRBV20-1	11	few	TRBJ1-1	CSAYSNTEAFF	TGCAGTGCGTACAGTAACACTGAAGCTTTCTTT
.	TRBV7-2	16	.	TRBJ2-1	CASSLPGAGLYNEQFF	TGTGCCAGCAGCCTCCCCGGAGCGGGTCTATACAATGAGCAGTTCTTC
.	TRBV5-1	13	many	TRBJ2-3	CASRIRQGDTQYF	TGCGCCAGCAGGATACGCCAGGGAGATACGCAGTATTTT
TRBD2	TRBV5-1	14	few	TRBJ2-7	CASGRGGDQYEQYF	TGCGCCAGCGGCCGGGGGGGGGACCAATACGAGCAGTACTTC
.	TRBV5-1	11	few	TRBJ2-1	CASSLMEQQFF	TGCGCCAGCAGCTTGATGGAGCAGCAGTTCTTC
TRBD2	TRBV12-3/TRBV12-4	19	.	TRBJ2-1	CASSPLRVTSGRGDNEQFF	TGTGCCAGCAGTCCCCTTAGGGTTACTAGCGGGAGGGGGGACAATGAGCAGTTCTTC
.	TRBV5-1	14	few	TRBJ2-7	CASSPRAEPYEQYF	TGCGCCAGCAGCCCGAGGGCGGAACCGTACGAGCAGTACTTC
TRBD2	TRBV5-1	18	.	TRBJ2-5	CASSHSQGTSGLQETQYF	TGCGCCAGCAGCCATTCACAGGGGACTAGCGGACTCCAAGAGACCCAGTACTTC
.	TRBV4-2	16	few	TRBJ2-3	CASSPRSRLSTDTQYF	TGTGCCAGCAGCCCCCGTAGTAGACTCAGCACAGATACGCAGTATTTT
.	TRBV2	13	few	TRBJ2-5	CASTKDLKETQYF	TGTGCCAGCACCAAGGACCTAAAAGAGACCCAGTACTTC
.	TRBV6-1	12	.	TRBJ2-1	CASSEVSNEQFF	TGTGCCAGCAGTGAAGTCAGCAATGAGCAGTTCTTC
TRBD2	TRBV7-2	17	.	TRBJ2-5	CASSPGLAGGPFGTQYF	TGTGCCAGCAGCCCGGGACTAGCGGGAGGGCCGTTTGGGACCCAGTACTTC
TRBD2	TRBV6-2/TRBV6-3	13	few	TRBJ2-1	CASQRDSYNEQFF	TGTGCCAGCCAGCGGGACTCCTACAATGAGCAGTTCTTC
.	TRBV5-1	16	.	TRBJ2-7	CASSLSGRTATYEQYF	TGCGCCAGCAGCTTGTCTGGTAGAACGGCCACCTACGAGCAGTACTTC
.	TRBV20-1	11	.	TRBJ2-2	CSASRTGELFF	TGCAGTGCTAGTCGGACCGGGGAGCTGTTTTTT
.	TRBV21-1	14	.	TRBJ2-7	CASTTGAGDYEQYF	TGTGCCAGCACCACCGGGGCGGGAGACTACGAGCAGTACTTC
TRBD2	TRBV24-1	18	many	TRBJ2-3	CATSDPNSGGLGTDTQYF	TGTGCCACCAGTGATCCAAACTCGGGGGGGCTGGGCACAGATACGCAGTATTTT